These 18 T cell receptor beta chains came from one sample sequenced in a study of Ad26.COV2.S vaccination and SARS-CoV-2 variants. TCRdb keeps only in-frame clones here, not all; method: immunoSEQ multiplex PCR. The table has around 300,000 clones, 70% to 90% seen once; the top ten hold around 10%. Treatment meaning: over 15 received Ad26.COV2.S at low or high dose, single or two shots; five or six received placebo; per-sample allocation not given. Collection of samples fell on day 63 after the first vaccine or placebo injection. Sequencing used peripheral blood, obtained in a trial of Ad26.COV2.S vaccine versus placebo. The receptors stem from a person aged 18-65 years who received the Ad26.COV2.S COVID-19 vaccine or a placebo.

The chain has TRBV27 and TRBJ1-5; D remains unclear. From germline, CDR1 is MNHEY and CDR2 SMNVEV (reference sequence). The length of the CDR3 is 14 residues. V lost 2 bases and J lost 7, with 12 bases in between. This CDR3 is CASSLVGLGQPQHF. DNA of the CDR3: TGTGCCAGCAGTTTAGTGGGTCTTGGACAGCCCCAGCATTTT.

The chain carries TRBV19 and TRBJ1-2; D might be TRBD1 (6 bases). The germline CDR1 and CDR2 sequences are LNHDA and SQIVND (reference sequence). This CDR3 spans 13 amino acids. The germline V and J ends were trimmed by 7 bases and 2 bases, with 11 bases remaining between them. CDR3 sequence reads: CASKMRGNYGYTF. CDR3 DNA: TGTGCCAGTAAAATGAGGGGGAACTATGGCTACACCTTC.

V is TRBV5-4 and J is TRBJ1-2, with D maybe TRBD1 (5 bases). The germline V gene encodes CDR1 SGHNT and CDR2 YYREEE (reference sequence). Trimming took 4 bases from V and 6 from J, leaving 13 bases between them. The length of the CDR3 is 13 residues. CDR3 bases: TGTGCCAGCAGCCCGAAGGGGTGGGATGGCTACACCTTC. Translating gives CASSPKGWDGYTF.

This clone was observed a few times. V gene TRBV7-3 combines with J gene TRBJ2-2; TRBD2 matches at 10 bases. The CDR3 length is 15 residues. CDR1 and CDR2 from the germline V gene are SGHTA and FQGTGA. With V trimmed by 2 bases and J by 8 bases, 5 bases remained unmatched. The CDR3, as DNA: TGTGCCAGCAGCTTAGGGCTAGCGGGAGTAGGGGAGCTGTTTTTT. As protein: CASSLGLAGVGELFF. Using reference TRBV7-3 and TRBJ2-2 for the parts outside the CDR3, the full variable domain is GAGVSQTPSNKVTEKGKYVELRCDPISGHTALYWYRQSLGQGPEFLIYFQGTGAADDSGLPNDRFFAVRPEGSVSTLKIQRTERGDSAVYLCASSLGLAGVGELFFGEGSRLTVL.

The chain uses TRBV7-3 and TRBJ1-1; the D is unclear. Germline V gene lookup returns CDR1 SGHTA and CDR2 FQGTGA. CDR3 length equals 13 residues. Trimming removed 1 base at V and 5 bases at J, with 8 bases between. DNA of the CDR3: TGTGCCAGCAGCTTAAGGGAGCTGACTGAAGCTTTCTTT. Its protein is CASSLRELTEAFF.

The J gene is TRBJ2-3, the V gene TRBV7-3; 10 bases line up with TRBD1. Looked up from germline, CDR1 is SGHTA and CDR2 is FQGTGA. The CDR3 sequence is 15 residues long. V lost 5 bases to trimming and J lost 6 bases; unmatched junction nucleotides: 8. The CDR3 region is CASSLGTGVLDTQYF. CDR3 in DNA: TGTGCCAGCAGCCTTGGGACAGGGGTTTTGGATACGCAGTATTTT.

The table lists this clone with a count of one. The CDR3 DNA sequence: TGTGCCAGCAGTTTAGGGGCAGATACGCAGTATTTT. This translates into CASSLGADTQYF. The chain links TRBV28 to TRBJ2-3; no firm D call. The CDR3 is 12 residues long. Germline-derived CDR1 and CDR2 are MDHEN and SYDVKM. Trimming stripped 2 bases from V and 4 bases from J, with 4 bases between.

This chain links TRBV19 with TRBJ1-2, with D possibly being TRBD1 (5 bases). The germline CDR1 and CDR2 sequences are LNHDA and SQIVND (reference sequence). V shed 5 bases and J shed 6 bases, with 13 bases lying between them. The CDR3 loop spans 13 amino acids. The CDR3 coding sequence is TGTGCCAGTAGTCTACGGGACGGCAATGGCTACACCTTC. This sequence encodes CASSLRDGNGYTF.

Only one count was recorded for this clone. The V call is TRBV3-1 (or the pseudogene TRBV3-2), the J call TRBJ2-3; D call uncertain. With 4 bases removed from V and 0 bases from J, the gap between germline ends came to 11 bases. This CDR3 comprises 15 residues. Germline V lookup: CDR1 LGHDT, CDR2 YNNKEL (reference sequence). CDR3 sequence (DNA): TGTGCCAGCAGCCCAAATCGACTTAGCACAGATACGCAGTATTTT. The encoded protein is CASSPNRLSTDTQYF.

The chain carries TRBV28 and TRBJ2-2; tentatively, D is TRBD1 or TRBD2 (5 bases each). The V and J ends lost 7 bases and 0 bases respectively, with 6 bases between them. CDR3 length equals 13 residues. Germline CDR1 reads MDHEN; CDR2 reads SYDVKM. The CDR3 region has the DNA TGTGCCAGCACGGGGCCGAACACCGGGGAGCTGTTTTTT. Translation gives CASTGPNTGELFF.

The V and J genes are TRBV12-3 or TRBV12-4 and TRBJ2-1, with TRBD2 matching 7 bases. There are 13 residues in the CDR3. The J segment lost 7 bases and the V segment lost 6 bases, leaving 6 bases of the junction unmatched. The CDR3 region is CASSREVRNEQFF. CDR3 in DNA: TGTGCCAGCAGCCGGGAGGTTAGGAATGAGCAGTTCTTC.

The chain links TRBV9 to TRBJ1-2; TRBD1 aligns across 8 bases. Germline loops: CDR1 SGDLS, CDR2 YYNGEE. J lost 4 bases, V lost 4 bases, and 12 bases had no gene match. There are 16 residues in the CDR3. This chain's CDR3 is CASSSRRQGRPYGYTF. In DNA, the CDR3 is TGTGCCAGCAGCTCACGCCGACAGGGGAGGCCCTATGGCTACACCTTC.

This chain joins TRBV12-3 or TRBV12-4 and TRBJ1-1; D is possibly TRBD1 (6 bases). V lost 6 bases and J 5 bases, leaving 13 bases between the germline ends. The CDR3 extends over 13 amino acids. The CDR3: CASSYRVRTEAFF. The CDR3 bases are TGTGCCAGCAGCTACAGGGTTCGGACTGAAGCTTTCTTT.

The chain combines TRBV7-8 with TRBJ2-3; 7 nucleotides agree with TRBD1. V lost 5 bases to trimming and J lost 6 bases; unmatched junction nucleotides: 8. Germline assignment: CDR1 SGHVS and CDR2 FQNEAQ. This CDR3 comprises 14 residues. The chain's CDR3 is CASSIDRVKDTQYF. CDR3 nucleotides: TGTGCCAGCAGCATCGACAGGGTTAAGGATACGCAGTATTTT.

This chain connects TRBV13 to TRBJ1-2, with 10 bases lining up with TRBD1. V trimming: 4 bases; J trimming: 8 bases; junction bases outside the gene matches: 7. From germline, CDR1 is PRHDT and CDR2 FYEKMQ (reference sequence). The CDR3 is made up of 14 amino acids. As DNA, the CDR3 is TGTGCCAGCAGCTCCGTAGGGACAGGGGACGGCTACACCTTC. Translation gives CASSSVGTGDGYTF.

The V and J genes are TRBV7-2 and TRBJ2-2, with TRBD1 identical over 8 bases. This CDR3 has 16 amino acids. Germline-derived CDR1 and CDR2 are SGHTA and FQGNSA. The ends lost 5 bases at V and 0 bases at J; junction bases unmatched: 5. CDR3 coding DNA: TGTGCCAGCAGCGTGGACAGGGCTACGAACACCGGGGAGCTGTTTTTT. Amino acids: CASSVDRATNTGELFF.

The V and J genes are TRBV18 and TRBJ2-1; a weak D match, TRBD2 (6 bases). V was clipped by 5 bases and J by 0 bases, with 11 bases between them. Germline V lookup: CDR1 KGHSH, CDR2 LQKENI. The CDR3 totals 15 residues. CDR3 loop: CASSRLEISYNEQFF. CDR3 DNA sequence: TGTGCCAGCTCAAGACTAGAAATCTCCTACAATGAGCAGTTCTTC.

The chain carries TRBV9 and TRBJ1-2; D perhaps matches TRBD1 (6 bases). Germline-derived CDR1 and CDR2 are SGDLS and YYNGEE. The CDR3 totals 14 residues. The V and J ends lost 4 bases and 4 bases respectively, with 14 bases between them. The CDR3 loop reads CASSSITGLYGYTF. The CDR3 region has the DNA TGTGCCAGCAGCTCTATAACAGGGCTCTATGGCTACACCTTC.